This entry lists 20 T cell receptor beta chains sequenced from one sample in a study of blood T cells in healthy people across ages. The second PCR ran about 6 to 12 cycles with a sample-barcoded 5' primer and J-beta primers. TCRdb reprocessed the 5' RACE reads via MiXCR and lists one record per CDR3 protein. The sample holds roughly 650,000 distinct CDR3 sequences; 32% are singletons and the top ten take about 16%. The sample consisted of blood. The receptors originated from a woman at least 80 years old in good health.

This clonotype was seen repeatedly, ten times or more. The rearrangement joins TRBV6-1 to TRBJ2-5; 8 nucleotides align to TRBD1. With V trimmed by 8 bases and J by 5 bases, 10 bases remained unmatched. Germline V gene data show CDR1 as MNHNS and CDR2 as SASEGT. The CDR3 is 14 amino acids. For the CDR3, the DNA is TGTGCCAGCCGTTTCTCAGGGGGCTGCGAGACCCAGTACTTC. This codes for CASRFSGGCETQYF.

This clonotype was found many times. The CDR3 DNA is TGTGCCAGCACCGCCTTGCGCGGGTCCCAAGAGACCCAGTACTTC. Its translation: CASTALRGSQETQYF. The rearrangement joins TRBV7-2 to TRBJ2-5, with a weak D call TRBD2 (5 bases). There are 15 residues in the CDR3. Germline assignment: CDR1 SGHTA and CDR2 FQGNSA. V gave up 7 bases and J gave up 1 base, with 16 bases separating them. The full variable domain, completed using reference TRBV7-2 and TRBJ2-5, is GAGVSQSPSNKVTEKGKDVELRCDPISGHTALYWYRQSLGQGLEFLIYFQGNSAPDKSGLPSDRFSAERTGGSVSTLTIQRTQQEDSAVYLCASTALRGSQETQYFGPGTRLLVL.

The chain couples TRBV19 to TRBJ1-5; D not resolved. This CDR3 is 15 amino acids long. Germline V lookup: CDR1 LNHDA, CDR2 SQIVND (reference sequence). The V gene lost 7 bases and the J gene lost 4 bases, with 17 bases spanning the gap. This CDR3 reads CASTRLLDNNQPQHF. The DNA for the CDR3 is TGTGCCAGTACCCGGCTTCTAGATAATAATCAGCCCCAGCATTTT.

There are a few counts of this clonotype. A single base separates this from a much larger clone, so it may be a read error. This chain uses TRBV5-1 with TRBJ2-7; D is possibly TRBD2 (5 bases). There are 14 residues in the CDR3. The V gene's germline CDR1 is SGHRS and CDR2 YFSETQ. Trimming pared 3 bases from V and 1 base from J, leaving 11 bases between. The CDR3 spells CASSWFRGSYEQYF. CDR3 DNA sequence: TGCGCCAGCAGCTGGTTTCGGGGATCCTACGAGCAGTACTTC. The full variable domain, its missing parts supplied by reference TRBV5-1 and TRBJ2-7, is KAGVTQTPRYLIKTRGQQVTLSCSPISGHRSVSWYQQTPGQGLQFLFEYFSETQRNKGNFPGRFSGRQFSNSRSEMNVSTLELGDSALYLCASSWFRGSYEQYFGPGTRLTVT.

Here the CDR3 DNA reads TGTGCCAGCAGTGAATGGGGGACAGGGACCTACGAGCAGTACTTC. Amino acid sequence: CASSEWGTGTYEQYF. V gene TRBV6-1 combines with J gene TRBJ2-4; 9 bases align to TRBD1. The J call may be faulty, since TRBJ2-7 better matches the DNA end. The CDR3 loop spans 15 amino acids. Germline V gene data show CDR1 as MNHNS and CDR2 as SASEGT.

The chain links TRBV27 to TRBJ2-6; D gene unclear. The germline V gene encodes CDR1 MNHEY and CDR2 SMNVEV (reference sequence). Between the trimmed V and J ends, which lost 2 bases and 2 bases, there was a span of 13 bases. The CDR3 length is 17 residues. CDR3 amino acids: CASSLVSLGTGANVLTF. The DNA of the CDR3 is TGTGCCAGCAGTTTAGTCAGCCTGGGTACTGGGGCCAACGTCCTGACTTTC.

Points on this clonotype: This sequence may be a read error, since a much larger clone differs from it by one base. The chain joins TRBV29-1 to TRBJ1-4, with D unclear. CDR1 and CDR2 (germline): SQVTM, ANQGSEA. V was shortened by 8 bases and J by 4 bases, with 20 bases between the two germline ends. This CDR3 has 15 residues. The DNA of the CDR3 is TGCAGCACCCGTGCCCTGGGCGAGGATAATGAAAAACTGTTTTTT. It translates to CSTRALGEDNEKLFF.

J is TRBJ2-5 and V is TRBV12-3 or TRBV12-4, with D possibly matching TRBD1 (5 bases). The V end lost 6 bases, the J end lost 1 base, and 9 bases lay between the germline ends. The CDR3 runs to 13 residues. This CDR3 reads CASSDSLQETQYF. CDR3 coding DNA: TGTGCCAGCAGCGACAGCCTCCAAGAGACCCAGTACTTC.

The table lists this clonotype with many counts. V usage is TRBV12-3 or TRBV12-4 and J usage is TRBJ2-3; tentative D call: TRBD2 (5 bases). CDR3 length equals 17 residues. V was trimmed by 3 bases and J by 5 bases, leaving 21 bases between them. The CDR3 DNA reads as TGTGCCAGCAGTTTGATCCCCCCGGGAACTTTGGGAGATACGCAGTATTTT. Translated: CASSLIPPGTLGDTQYF.

This clonotype was counted ten times or more. The chain employs TRBV14 and TRBJ2-5, with TRBD2 matching over 15 bases. Germline V gene lookup returns CDR1 SGHDN and CDR2 FVKESK. CDR3 length: 17 amino acids. V was pared by 5 bases and J by 1 base, with 5 bases of the junction left unmatched. CDR3 sequence (DNA): TGTGCCAGCAGCTCACGGACTAGCGGGGGGGTCCAAGAGACCCAGTACTTC. This codes for CASSSRTSGGVQETQYF.

Ten or more counts support this clonotype. The J gene is TRBJ1-1, the V gene TRBV13, with D possibly being TRBD1 (6 bases). The ends were cut back, 5 bases at V and 0 bases at J, with 13 bases in the middle. Germline CDR1 reads PRHDT; CDR2 reads FYEKMQ (reference sequence). The CDR3 runs 15 residues. CDR3 nucleotide sequence: TGTGCCAGCAGCGAAACAGGGACCCTGAACACTGAAGCTTTCTTT. It yields the protein CASSETGTLNTEAFF.

Comment on this clonotype: Just one base apart from a much larger clone, this may be a read error. This chain joins TRBV24-1 and TRBJ2-3; perhaps TRBD2 as D (6 bases). The CDR3 runs 15 residues. CDR1 is KGHDR and CDR2 is SFDVKD in the germline V gene. The germline V and J ends were trimmed by 4 bases and 6 bases, with 16 bases remaining between them. Written as DNA, the CDR3 is TGTGCCACCAGTGAGCGCGGGAAAATGGGGGATACGCAGTATTTT. Its translation is CATSERGKMGDTQYF.

This clonotype was seen many times. DNA for the CDR3: TGTGCCAGCAGGCCCGGGGGACAGAGGAACACTGAAGCTTTCTTT. This encodes CASRPGGQRNTEAFF. V gene TRBV12-3 or TRBV12-4 combines with J gene TRBJ1-1; 7 nucleotides agree with TRBD1. The CDR3 extends over 15 amino acids. The V gene end was trimmed by 6 bases and the J gene end by 1 base; junction bases not matched to a gene: 8.

This clonotype was seen repeatedly, ten times or more. The rearrangement joins TRBV2 to TRBJ2-5; weak D call: TRBD1 (6 bases). The CDR3 contains 15 residues. Germline values: CDR1 SNHLY, CDR2 FYNNEI. V shed 4 bases and J shed 3 bases, with 15 bases lying between them. The CDR3 coding sequence is TGTGCCAGCAGTGGATGGGCAGGGGTGGAAGAGACCCAGTACTTC. Amino acids: CASSGWAGVEETQYF.

At least ten counts were recorded for this clonotype. The CDR3 here is CASSQDRGYNEQFF. CDR3 coding DNA: TGTGCCAGCAGCCAAGATCGTGGCTACAATGAGCAGTTCTTC. This chain uses TRBV14 with TRBJ2-1, with D hard to call. Trimming pared 0 bases from V and 3 bases from J, leaving 6 bases between. The CDR3 runs 14 residues. The germline gives CDR1 SGHDN, CDR2 FVKESK.

A word on this clonotype: A much bigger clone sits one base away, suggesting this may be a read error. The V gene is TRBV12-3 or TRBV12-4, the J gene TRBJ1-1; D is unresolved. This CDR3 spans 12 amino acids. CDR3 coding DNA: TGTGCCGGCAGCGAAAGGAACACTGAAGCTTTCTTT. Amino acid sequence: CAGSERNTEAFF.

This rearrangement joins TRBV5-1 to TRBJ2-1, with D possibly being TRBD2 (6 bases). Germline V gene sequence: CDR1 SGHRS, CDR2 YFSETQ. The CDR3 spans 17 residues. Trimming pared 0 bases from V and 0 bases from J, leaving 13 bases between. The CDR3 DNA reads TGCGCCAGCAGCTTGGGCGGGACCTCAAGCTCCTACAATGAGCAGTTCTTC. It codes for CASSLGGTSSSYNEQFF.

This chain's CDR3 is CSASDSNYGYTF. CDR3 nucleotides: TGCAGTGCTAGCGACAGTAACTATGGCTACACCTTC. This chain uses TRBV20-1 with TRBJ1-2; TRBD1 might be the D (5 bases). With 3 bases removed from V and 1 base from J, the gap between germline ends came to 6 bases. Germline values: CDR1 DFQATT, CDR2 SNEGSKA (reference sequence). The CDR3 runs to 12 residues.

This clonotype appeared many times. V and J are TRBV2 and TRBJ2-5; TRBD1 matches at 7 bases. The V segment lost 6 bases and the J segment 5 bases; nucleotides outside the gene matches: 6. From germline, CDR1 is SNHLY and CDR2 FYNNEI. CDR3 length equals 13 residues. The CDR3 coding sequence is TGTGCCAGCAGGGACGACAGGGTGGAGACCCAGTACTTC. Translated, it gives CASRDDRVETQYF.

There are many counts of this clonotype. The V gene is TRBV12-3 or TRBV12-4, the J gene TRBJ2-5; D is tentatively TRBD1 or TRBD2 (6 bases each). With 7 bases removed from V and 5 bases from J, the gap between germline ends came to 11 bases. CDR3 length equals 12 residues. Here the CDR3 reads CASKGGGETQYF. CDR3 sequence (DNA): TGTGCCAGCAAAGGGGGAGGTGAGACCCAGTACTTC.